The 27 T cell receptor beta chains below all came from one sample that was sequenced in a study of shared clonotypes between healthy human individuals (TCRdb year 2020). The library was built by means of the immunoSEQ multiplex PCR assay. The table comes from immuneACCESS by way of TCRdb, which keeps in-frame sequences with V and J called. Part of the clones is missing from these tables; in studies checked, under half for an unresolved V gene and the rest for unknown reasons. The sample table lists about a million clones, around 76% of them with a count of one. The top ten constitute approximately 1.5% of the sample. Sequencing input: memory CD4+ T cells sorted from blood. The cell subset or site label corresponds to: CD45RA-negative fraction. Receptors were obtained from a man between 18 and 35 years old in good health.

The chain links TRBV13 to TRBJ2-2; possibly TRBD1 or TRBD2 for D (5 bases each). Germline CDR1 is PRHDT and CDR2 is FYEKMQ (reference sequence). CDR3 length equals 17 residues. With 5 bases removed from V and 6 bases from J, the gap between germline ends came to 22 bases. CDR3 coding DNA: TGTGCCAGCAGCCCCCGGGGCCAGCGGTGGGGACCCGGGGAGCTGTTTTTT. It codes for CASSPRGQRWGPGELFF.

This chain links TRBV6-5 with TRBJ2-7; 13 bases agree with TRBD2. CDR1 is MNHEY, CDR2 SVGAGI, per germline. The CDR3 is 15 residues long. Trimming took 2 bases from V and 4 from J; bases not matched to a gene: 2. The CDR3 reads CASSYRLAGGYEQYF. CDR3 bases: TGTGCCAGCAGTTACCGACTAGCGGGAGGTTACGAGCAGTACTTC.

This rearrangement joins TRBV6-4 to TRBJ2-2; no reliable D call. The ends were cut back, 5 bases at V and 6 bases at J, with 10 bases in the middle. Germline CDR1 and CDR2: MRHNA and SNTAGT. This CDR3 region has 13 residues. The CDR3 here is CASSSLKAGELFF. The CDR3 DNA follows: TGTGCCAGCAGTTCCCTCAAAGCCGGGGAGCTGTTTTTT.

This clone came up once. A much larger clone differs by one base, so this may be a read error. The chain combines TRBV6-5 with TRBJ1-3; 7 bases are shared with TRBD1. From germline, CDR1 is MNHEY and CDR2 SVGAGI. V dropped 6 bases and J dropped 0; count of bases not matched to a gene: 2. The CDR3 consists of 14 residues. The CDR3 bases are TGTGCCAGCAGCCGGGACAGCTCTGGAAACACCATATATTTT. Translated: CASSRDSSGNTIYF.

The chain has TRBV11-2 and TRBJ1-3, with 8 bases lining up with TRBD1. Germline lookup yields CDR1 SGHAT and CDR2 FQNNGV. The CDR3 runs to 17 residues. Trimming removed 5 bases from V and 4 bases from J; junction bases left unmatched: 13. The CDR3 sequence: CASSRLGAGGYGNTIYF. CDR3 DNA sequence: TGTGCCAGCAGCCGGTTAGGGGCAGGGGGCTACGGAAACACCATATATTTT.

Concerning this clone itself: This sample includes further DNA sequences coding for the same CDR3. The V and J genes are TRBV18 and TRBJ2-7, with 8 bases identical to TRBD1. The CDR3 contains 14 residues. Unmatched junction bases numbered 0, after V lost 1 base and J lost 1 base. Per the germline V gene, CDR1 is KGHSH and CDR2 is LQKENI. Here the CDR3 reads CASSPRDRSYEQYF. CDR3 DNA sequence: TGTGCCAGCTCACCACGGGACAGGTCCTACGAGCAGTACTTC.

The chain employs TRBV2 and TRBJ1-2; 7 bases line up with TRBD1. The ends lost 5 bases at V and 2 bases at J; junction bases unmatched: 8. The V gene's germline CDR1 is SNHLY and CDR2 FYNNEI. This CDR3 contains 15 residues. CDR3 DNA sequence: TGTGCCAGCAGTTCGAACAGGGGAGGGAACTATGGCTACACCTTC. Its protein is CASSSNRGGNYGYTF.

The rearrangement links TRBV27 to TRBJ2-7; 9 nucleotides line up with TRBD1. The length of the CDR3 is 13 residues. CDR1 MNHEY and CDR2 SMNVEV come from the germline V gene (reference sequence). V lost 5 bases, J lost 6 bases, and 5 bases stayed unmatched. The CDR3 coding sequence is TGTGCCAGCAGTCGGGGACAGGGACGCGAGCAGTACTTC. This gives the protein CASSRGQGREQYF.

The rearrangement links TRBV7-2 to TRBJ2-5; D is perhaps TRBD1 (5 bases). CDR1 SGHTA and CDR2 FQGNSA come from the germline V gene. There are 15 residues in the CDR3. V was cut by 1 base and J by 1 base, with 10 bases left in between. This CDR3 is CASSLVRAAQETQYF. The DNA for the CDR3 is TGTGCCAGCAGCTTAGTCAGGGCTGCCCAAGAGACCCAGTACTTC.

In regard to this clone: Given a much more abundant clone one base away, this may be a read error. This same CDR3 is encoded by further DNA sequences in the sample. This chain links TRBV9 with TRBJ2-3; 12 bases align to TRBD2. This CDR3 comprises 16 residues. From germline, CDR1 is SGDLS and CDR2 YYNGEE. V lost 4 bases to trimming and J lost 0 bases; unmatched junction nucleotides: 3. CDR3 loop: CASSSGLAGSTDTQYF. The DNA for the CDR3 is TGTGCCAGCAGCTCGGGACTAGCGGGTAGCACAGATACGCAGTATTTT.

The chain uses TRBV18 and TRBJ1-3, with D unclear. Between the trimmed V and J ends, which lost 2 bases and 0 bases, there was a span of 20 bases. Looked up from germline, CDR1 is KGHSH and CDR2 is LQKENI. The CDR3 has 19 amino acids. The CDR3 sequence is CASSPMAGSLYNSGNTIYF. CDR3 sequence (DNA): TGTGCCAGCTCACCAATGGCAGGCTCGCTTTACAACTCTGGAAACACCATATATTTT.

This clone was found once. The chain joins TRBV28 to TRBJ1-4; weak D call: TRBD1 (6 bases). Germline V gene data show CDR1 as MDHEN and CDR2 as SYDVKM. V was trimmed by 2 bases and J by 7 bases, leaving 14 bases between them. CDR3 length: 15 amino acids. The CDR3 DNA is TGTGCCAGCAGTTTAAGGGGGAGGTATCTTGAAAAACTGTTTTTT. Residues: CASSLRGRYLEKLFF.

The CDR3 region has the DNA TGTGCCAGTAGTATTTGGAACACTGAAGCTTTCTTT. This translates into CASSIWNTEAFF. This chain links TRBV19 with TRBJ1-1; D gene ambiguous. The V gene lost 3 bases and the J gene lost 1 base, with 3 bases spanning the gap. Germline values: CDR1 LNHDA, CDR2 SQIVND (reference sequence). The CDR3 is 12 residues long.

The J gene is TRBJ2-7, the V gene TRBV6-1; the D is unclear. Germline assignment: CDR1 MNHNS and CDR2 SASEGT. V was cut by 5 bases and J by 0 bases, with 11 bases left in between. The CDR3 is made up of 14 amino acids. The CDR3 coding sequence is TGTGCCAGCAGTCCCGATCAATCCTCCTACGAGCAGTACTTC. It translates to CASSPDQSSYEQYF.

In its sample, this clone was seen many times. V is TRBV11-2 and J is TRBJ1-6; TRBD1 aligns across 8 bases. In germline, CDR1 is SGHAT, CDR2 FQNNGV. CDR3 length: 16 amino acids. The J segment lost 8 bases and the V segment lost 2 bases, leaving 8 bases of the junction unmatched. CDR3 DNA: TGTGCCAGCAGCTTAACTACTGGACAGGGATATTCACCCCTCCACTTT. Translated: CASSLTTGQGYSPLHF.

The gene calls are TRBV7-2 and TRBJ1-5, with 8 bases lining up with TRBD1. There are 17 residues in the CDR3. The trim removed 5 bases at V and 0 bases at J, leaving 9 bases unmatched. Germline V gene data show CDR1 as SGHTA and CDR2 as FQGNSA. CDR3 region: CASSLGQGAFSNQPQHF. Written as DNA, the CDR3 is TGTGCCAGCAGCCTGGGCCAGGGGGCTTTTAGCAATCAGCCCCAGCATTTT.

The J gene is TRBJ2-3, the V gene TRBV5-1, with D tentatively TRBD2 (5 bases). The CDR3 has 13 amino acids. V was trimmed by 5 bases and J by 7 bases, leaving 14 bases between them. CDR1 is SGHRS and CDR2 is YFSETQ in the germline V gene. The CDR3 reads CASSRRTGNTQYF. The CDR3 nucleotides read TGCGCCAGCAGTCGGCGCACGGGGAATACGCAGTATTTT.

The chain couples TRBV7-4 to TRBJ1-1; 8 bases are a match to TRBD1. Trimming took 3 bases from V and 8 from J; bases not matched to a gene: 5. Germline V CDR1 and CDR2: SGHVT, SQSDAQ. The CDR3 consists of 13 residues. The CDR3 loop is CASSLGQALEAFF. CDR3 coding DNA: TGTGCCAGCAGCTTGGGACAGGCCTTAGAAGCTTTCTTT.

Turning to this clone: The sample holds other DNA sequences that translate to the same CDR3. The genes are TRBV20-1 and TRBJ1-1; D is possibly TRBD1 (6 bases). Trimming took 4 bases from V and 5 from J, leaving 8 bases between them. The CDR3 loop spans 11 amino acids. Germline V gene lookup returns CDR1 DFQATT and CDR2 SNEGSKA (reference sequence). DNA of the CDR3: TGCAGTGCTACAGGGGTAACTGAAGCTTTCTTT. Residues: CSATGVTEAFF.

The chain is built from TRBV7-9 and TRBJ1-2; the D is unclear. Germline V gene sequence: CDR1 SEHNR, CDR2 FQNEAQ (reference sequence). V was cut by 5 bases and J by 4 bases, with 8 bases left in between. The CDR3 is 12 amino acids. In DNA, the CDR3 is TGTGCCAGCAGCCCCGAAGGCTATGGCTACACCTTC. Translated, it gives CASSPEGYGYTF.

The chain couples TRBV4-1 to TRBJ1-1, with D possibly being TRBD1 (6 bases). Trimming stripped 1 base from V and 0 bases from J, with 21 bases between. Germline-derived CDR1 and CDR2 are MGHRA and YSYEKL. There are 19 residues in the CDR3. The CDR3 protein is CASSQVTPFSDRMNTEAFF. CDR3 nucleotides: TGCGCCAGCAGCCAAGTCACGCCCTTTTCGGACAGAATGAACACTGAAGCTTTCTTT.

The V and J genes are TRBV7-3 and TRBJ2-7; 11 bases map to TRBD1. Per the germline V gene, CDR1 is SGHTA and CDR2 is FQGTGA. V was clipped by 4 bases and J by 6 bases; unmatched bases: 2. CDR3 length: 13 amino acids. The CDR3 loop reads CASSSGTGGEQYF. The CDR3 bases are TGTGCCAGCAGCTCAGGGACAGGGGGCGAGCAGTACTTC.

The chain uses TRBV2 and TRBJ2-1; the D gene could be TRBD1 or TRBD2 (5 bases each). Trimming removed 5 bases from V and 8 bases from J, with 22 bases in between. This CDR3 spans 16 amino acids. Germline V gene sequence: CDR1 SNHLY, CDR2 FYNNEI. In DNA form, the CDR3 reads TGTGCCAGCAGTCAAATAAGAGGGACCTCGGGGTATGAGCAGTTCTTC. This sequence encodes CASSQIRGTSGYEQFF.

This clone was counted only a few times. The J gene is TRBJ2-1, the V gene TRBV10-1, with a possible D match to TRBD1 (6 bases). The CDR3 runs to 12 residues. Germline CDR1 WNHNN, CDR2 SYGVQD (reference sequence). The germline V and J ends were trimmed by 2 bases and 10 bases, with 9 bases remaining between them. The CDR3, as DNA: TGCGCCAGCAGTGAGACGAGGGGGGAGCAGTTCTTC. Its translation: CASSETRGEQFF.

The chain uses TRBV7-2 and TRBJ1-5; no definite D call. The V end was cut by 3 bases, the J end by 7 bases, with 10 bases between. Germline V lookup: CDR1 SGHTA, CDR2 FQGNSA. This CDR3 is 13 amino acids long. CDR3 loop: CASSFSMVQPQHF. The CDR3 nucleotides read TGTGCCAGCAGCTTTTCGATGGTACAGCCCCAGCATTTT.

The sample holds one count of this clone. V gene TRBV7-3 combines with J gene TRBJ2-3, with 7 bases identical to TRBD2. The trim removed 5 bases at V and 4 bases at J, leaving 12 bases unmatched. The length of the CDR3 is 16 residues. CDR1 and CDR2 (germline): SGHTA, FQGTGA. The DNA of the CDR3 is TGTGCCAGCAGCCCCCAGGCGGTACGGGGGGCAGATACGCAGTATTTT. Translated, it gives CASSPQAVRGADTQYF.

The genes are TRBV6-6 and TRBJ1-1; TRBD1 might be the D (6 bases). With 3 bases removed from V and 1 base from J, the gap between germline ends came to 12 bases. There are 15 residues in the CDR3. Germline loops: CDR1 MNHNY, CDR2 SVGAGI (reference sequence). CDR3 region: CASSYPTGPNTEAFF. The DNA of the CDR3 is TGTGCCAGCAGTTATCCGACAGGACCGAACACTGAAGCTTTCTTT.